A single sample gave rise to the 18 T cell receptor beta chains below, sequenced in a study of preoperative IRX-2 immunotherapy in early breast cancer. Stated treatment: preoperative locoregional IRX-2 cytokine immunotherapy. Assay: immunoSEQ multiplex PCR; the TCRdb copy retains only in-frame clones and omits some. The sample has 25,000 or so clones; around 96% are singletons. The source was tumor tissue, collected after IRX-2 immunotherapy. The receptors derive from a human donor with breast cancer.

Only one count was recorded for this clone. The V and J genes are TRBV5-8 and TRBJ2-1, with TRBD2 matching over 12 bases. Per germline, CDR1 SGHTS and CDR2 YDEGEE. This CDR3 has 13 amino acids. V shed 9 bases and J 10 bases; nucleotides not matched to a gene: 8. The CDR3 sequence: CAIPLGLAGEQFF. CDR3 in DNA: TGTGCCATCCCGCTGGGACTAGCGGGCGAGCAGTTCTTC.

The chain has TRBV5-6 and TRBJ1-2, with D unclear. V lost 6 bases to trimming and J lost 0 bases, with 12 bases between them. The CDR3 is 14 amino acids. Germline V lookup: CDR1 SGHDT, CDR2 YYEEEE. CDR3 residues: CASTTALANYGYTF. The CDR3 nucleotides read TGTGCCAGCACTACCGCCTTAGCTAACTATGGCTACACCTTC.

The chain is built from TRBV10-3 and TRBJ1-5; D unresolved. Germline-derived CDR1 and CDR2 are ENHRY and SYGVKD. The CDR3 covers 12 residues. With 9 bases removed from V and 4 bases from J, the gap between germline ends came to 10 bases. The CDR3 sequence: CAISRENQPQHF. Here the CDR3 DNA reads TGTGCCATTAGTAGGGAGAATCAGCCCCAGCATTTT.

The chain recombines TRBV19 with TRBJ1-4; 7 nucleotides match TRBD1. V shed 6 bases and J 5 bases; nucleotides not matched to a gene: 3. Germline V gene lookup returns CDR1 LNHDA and CDR2 SQIVND (reference sequence). The CDR3 covers 13 residues. The CDR3 region has the DNA TGTGCCAGTAGGGGACAGAGGAATGAAAAACTGTTTTTT. Its protein product is CASRGQRNEKLFF.

This rearrangement joins TRBV28 to TRBJ2-5; a weak D match, TRBD1 (5 bases). Per the germline V gene, CDR1 is MDHEN and CDR2 is SYDVKM. The V end was cut by 1 base, the J end by 4 bases, with 10 bases between. The CDR3 sequence is 14 residues long. CDR3 sequence reads: CASSLSGNRETQYF. In nucleotides, the CDR3 is TGTGCCAGCAGTTTATCAGGGAACCGAGAGACCCAGTACTTC.

The chain carries TRBV4-3 and TRBJ2-2; tentative D call: TRBD2 (5 bases). The CDR3 loop spans 17 amino acids. Germline V gene data show CDR1 as LGHNA and CDR2 as YSLEER. V was clipped by 0 bases and J by 7 bases, with 18 bases between them. The CDR3 loop is CASSQEVTRSFIGELFF. The CDR3, as DNA: TGCGCCAGCAGCCAAGAAGTAACTAGAAGTTTCATCGGGGAGCTGTTTTTT.

The chain has TRBV9 and TRBJ2-1; possibly TRBD2 for D (6 bases). V lost 4 bases, J lost 0 bases, and 17 bases lay in between. The CDR3 consists of 17 residues. Germline assignment: CDR1 SGDLS and CDR2 YYNGEE. In nucleotides, the CDR3 is TGTGCCAGCAGCTTGTCGAGCGGGTACAGCTCCTACAATGAGCAGTTCTTC. This codes for CASSLSSGYSSYNEQFF. Full variable domain (remainder filled in from reference TRBV9 and TRBJ2-1): DSGVTQTPKHLITATGQRVTLRCSPRSGDLSVYWYQQSLDQGLQFLIQYYNGEERAKGNILERFSAQQFPDLHSELNLSSLELGDSALYFCASSLSSGYSSYNEQFFGPGTRLTVL.

V is TRBV10-1 and J is TRBJ2-1; the match to TRBD2 covers 11 bases. The CDR3 length is 15 residues. The J segment lost 0 bases and the V segment lost 9 bases, leaving 4 bases of the junction unmatched. Germline lookup yields CDR1 WNHNN and CDR2 SYGVQD (reference sequence). The CDR3 DNA is TGCGCCAGTCCTAGCGGGAGGAGCTCCTACAATGAGCAGTTCTTC. Residues: CASPSGRSSYNEQFF.

This rearrangement joins TRBV7-2 to TRBJ2-7; D is uncertain. The CDR3 has 14 amino acids. Germline V gene data show CDR1 as SGHTA and CDR2 as FQGNSA. With 2 bases removed from V and 3 bases from J, the gap between germline ends came to 11 bases. CDR3 sequence: CASSLSPGLYEQYF. The CDR3 nucleotides are TGTGCCAGCAGCTTATCTCCCGGCCTCTACGAGCAGTACTTC. Full variable domain (remainder filled in from reference TRBV7-2 and TRBJ2-7): GAGVSQSPSNKVTEKGKDVELRCDPISGHTALYWYRQSLGQGLEFLIYFQGNSAPDKSGLPSDRFSAERTGGSVSTLTIQRTQQEDSAVYLCASSLSPGLYEQYFGPGTRLTVT.

The chain recombines TRBV7-2 with TRBJ2-7; D not resolved. The V gene lost 8 bases and the J gene lost 3 bases, with 11 bases spanning the gap. CDR1 and CDR2 from the germline V gene are SGHTA and FQGNSA. The CDR3 has 12 amino acids. The CDR3 DNA reads TGTGCCAGCCGAACCCTAGACTACGAGCAGTACTTC. It codes for CASRTLDYEQYF.

This chain connects TRBV27 to TRBJ2-2, with D tentatively TRBD1 or TRBD2 (5 bases each). With 0 bases removed from V and 1 base from J, the gap between germline ends came to 12 bases. The CDR3 sequence is 17 residues long. Germline V gene lookup returns CDR1 MNHEY and CDR2 SMNVEV (reference sequence). DNA of the CDR3: TGTGCCAGCAGTTTATCAGACCTGGGGGAGAACACCGGGGAGCTGTTTTTT. This codes for CASSLSDLGENTGELFF.

This chain uses TRBV9 with TRBJ2-2; unclear D gene. V lost 3 bases and J lost 1, with 10 bases in between. The CDR3 loop spans 15 amino acids. Looked up from germline, CDR1 is SGDLS and CDR2 is YYNGEE. CDR3 sequence: CASSEDQVNTGELFF. CDR3 DNA: TGTGCCAGCAGCGAGGATCAGGTGAACACCGGGGAGCTGTTTTTT.

V and J are TRBV18 and TRBJ1-1; D ambiguous. Germline V gene data show CDR1 as KGHSH and CDR2 as LQKENI. The CDR3 loop spans 15 amino acids. The V gene lost 6 bases and the J gene lost 1 base, with 15 bases spanning the gap. The CDR3 sequence: CASSPSELPNTEAFF. The CDR3 DNA sequence: TGTGCCAGCTCCCCTTCCGAATTACCGAACACTGAAGCTTTCTTT.

This chain links TRBV13 with TRBJ1-4, with D possibly matching TRBD1 (5 bases). CDR3 size: 14 residues. CDR1 and CDR2 (germline): PRHDT, FYEKMQ (reference sequence). Trimming shortened V by 1 base and J by 5 bases, and 8 bases separated the two germline ends. The CDR3 loop is CASSLEDSNEKLFF. The CDR3 bases are TGTGCCAGCAGCTTAGAAGACAGCAATGAAAAACTGTTTTTT.

This rearrangement joins TRBV6-5 to TRBJ1-1; 7 bases line up with TRBD1. J was trimmed by 6 bases and V by 5 bases; bases with no gene match: 9. The CDR3 loop spans 14 amino acids. Germline V CDR1 and CDR2: MNHEY, SVGAGI. CDR3: CASSRQGINSEAFF. CDR3 coding DNA: TGTGCCAGCAGTCGACAGGGAATCAACTCTGAAGCTTTCTTT.

This chain connects TRBV11-3 to TRBJ2-1; either TRBD1 or TRBD2 may supply D (7 bases each). Trimming pared 0 bases from V and 8 bases from J, leaving 11 bases between. The V gene's germline CDR1 is SGHNT and CDR2 YENEEA. The CDR3 contains 14 residues. The CDR3, as DNA: TGTGCCAGCAGCTTAGAGGGAGGGGGCGATGAGCAGTTCTTC. As protein: CASSLEGGGDEQFF.

V gene TRBV19 combines with J gene TRBJ1-1, with 9 bases lining up with TRBD1. This CDR3 has 17 amino acids. V lost 6 bases to trimming and J lost 7 bases; unmatched junction nucleotides: 18. CDR1 and CDR2 from the germline V gene are LNHDA and SQIVND (reference sequence). Here the CDR3 reads CASSLKGLGQGNNEAFF. CDR3 sequence (DNA): TGTGCCAGTAGCCTCAAAGGGTTGGGACAGGGAAATAATGAAGCTTTCTTT.

This clone has only one observation. This sequence joins TRBV28 and TRBJ2-4; 7 bases line up with TRBD2. The V gene end was trimmed by 7 bases and the J gene end by 3 bases; junction bases not matched to a gene: 12. CDR3 length equals 16 residues. CDR1 is MDHEN and CDR2 is SYDVKM in the germline V gene. The CDR3 here is CASTPWGGSHKNIQYF. CDR3 nucleotides: TGTGCCAGCACTCCTTGGGGCGGGAGCCACAAAAACATTCAGTACTTC.